The 5 T cell receptor beta chains listed next were all sequenced from one sample in a study of blood T cell repertoires in COVID-19. Clones were read by immunoSEQ multiplex PCR, and TCRdb kept only the in-frame ones, dropping some. The sample comprises around 210,000 clones, roughly 80% of which are singletons, and over 6.5% rests with the top ten. Sequenced material: peripheral blood. Receptors were obtained from a woman older than 75 with COVID-19, enrolled during active disease.

The chain joins TRBV27 to TRBJ2-2; perhaps TRBD1 as D (6 bases). V was clipped by 7 bases and J by 0 bases, with 12 bases between them. CDR1 and CDR2 (germline): MNHEY, SMNVEV (reference sequence). The CDR3 length is 15 residues. The DNA for the CDR3 is TGTGCCAGCACTTCCGGGACACCGAACACCGGGGAGCTGTTTTTT. Translating gives CASTSGTPNTGELFF.

This clone has only a few counts. The J gene is TRBJ1-2, the V gene TRBV7-9, with unresolved D. The CDR3 runs to 11 residues. Germline V gene data show CDR1 as SEHNR and CDR2 as FQNEAQ (reference sequence). V was cut by 10 bases and J by 6 bases, with 12 bases left in between. CDR3 loop: CAIPEVDGYTF. The CDR3 DNA reads TGTGCCATCCCCGAGGTGGATGGCTACACCTTC. Combining the CDR3 with reference TRBV7-9 and TRBJ1-2 gives the whole variable domain DTGVSQNPRHKITKRGQNVTFRCDPISEHNRLYWYRQTLGQGPEFLTYFQNEAQLEKSRLLSDRFSAERPKGSFSTLEIQRTEQGDSAMYLCAIPEVDGYTFGSGTRLTVV.

The CDR3 DNA sequence: TGTGCCAGCAGCCCCCGGACAGGCACTGAAGCTTTCTTT. Protein product: CASSPRTGTEAFF. J is TRBJ1-1 and V is TRBV11-2; 7 bases align to TRBD1. The trim removed 5 bases at V and 4 bases at J, leaving 4 bases unmatched. From germline, CDR1 is SGHAT and CDR2 FQNNGV. The CDR3 contains 13 residues.

Regarding this clone: This same CDR3 is encoded by further DNA sequences in the sample. The chain is built from TRBV19 and TRBJ2-7; D possibly corresponds to TRBD1 (6 bases). Germline V lookup: CDR1 LNHDA, CDR2 SQIVND (reference sequence). The CDR3 has 14 residues. V lost 1 base and J 2 bases, leaving 9 bases between the germline ends. The CDR3 spells CASSIGTGPYEQYF. CDR3 in DNA: TGTGCCAGTAGTATAGGTACAGGGCCCTACGAGCAGTACTTC.

This chain links TRBV12-5 with TRBJ1-2; TRBD1 matches 8 bases. CDR1 and CDR2 (germline): LGHNT, FRNRAP. This CDR3 has 19 residues. Trimming removed 0 bases from V and 1 base from J; junction bases left unmatched: 13. CDR3 residues: CASGLVSDGTGVSNYGYTF. CDR3 bases: TGTGCTAGTGGTTTGGTCTCCGATGGGACAGGAGTGAGTAACTATGGCTACACCTTC. Full variable domain (outside the CDR3, taken from reference TRBV12-5 and TRBJ1-2): DARVTQTPRHKVTEMGQEVTMRCQPILGHNTVFWYRQTMMQGLELLAYFRNRAPLDDSGMPKDRFSAEMPDATLATLKIQPSEPRDSAVYFCASGLVSDGTGVSNYGYTFGSGTRLTVV.